The sequence of this T cell receptor beta chain was determined in a study of control samples from healthy donors and cancer patients. Some clones are missing from TCRdb's copy, which holds only in-frame ones; the method was immunoSEQ multiplex PCR. The sample lists 100,000 to 150,000 clones; roughly nine tenths were seen once. Germline-derived CDR1 and CDR2 are SGHRS and YFSETQ. With 0 bases removed from V and 3 bases from J, the gap between germline ends came to 10 bases. The CDR3 runs 15 residues. This sequence was found in a man aged 50-59 years with head and neck cancer. Sample: PBMCs. V is TRBV5-1 and J is TRBJ1-5; D is possibly TRBD1 (5 bases). The CDR3 loop is CASSLGGTDNQPQHF. CDR3 nucleotides: TGCGCCAGCAGCTTGGGGGGGACGGACAATCAGCCCCAGCATTTT.